The clone carrying this T cell receptor (beta chain) came up many times. The sample belongs to a study of CD8+CD57+ T cells in acquired aplastic anemia. Using genomic DNA as the template, TCR beta VDJ and CDR3 profiling was carried out. TCRdb called the reads again in MiXCR, with one record for every CDR3 protein. This sample carries 310,000 or so distinct CDR3 sequences, 45% to 65% of them seen once, and the ten largest clones take around 1.2%. Before being chosen for sequencing, patients had shown CD8+CD57+ cell expansion by flow cytometry. Germline V gene data show CDR1 as DFQATT and CDR2 as SNEGSKA (reference sequence). The CDR3 sequence is 13 residues long. The J segment lost 4 bases and the V segment lost 5 bases, leaving 5 bases of the junction unmatched.

The chain couples TRBV20-1 to TRBJ1-2; 9 bases are a match to TRBD1. The sequence came from a human donor with aplastic anemia. Source material: sorted CD4+, CD8+, or CD8+CD57+ T cells (not recorded which) from PBMCs. CDR3 amino acids: CSALTGGSYGYTF. DNA for the CDR3: TGCAGTGCTCTAACAGGGGGCAGCTATGGCTACACCTTC.